A single sample gave rise to the 17 T cell receptor beta chains below, sequenced in a study of blood T cell repertoires in COVID-19. The method was immunoSEQ multiplex PCR; TCRdb's version includes in-frame clones alone and lacks a portion of them. This sample has roughly 50,000 clones; under 90% occur once, and the top ten carry about 15%. Source material: peripheral blood. The source of these receptors is a man between 65 and 85 years old with acute or convalescent COVID-19.

J is TRBJ2-3 and V is TRBV24-1, with a possible D match to TRBD1 (6 bases). Germline V gene data show CDR1 as KGHDR and CDR2 as SFDVKD. This CDR3 region has 19 residues. Trimming shortened V by 2 bases and J by 0 bases, and 20 bases separated the two germline ends. The CDR3 spells CATSDSVLKDSPSTDTQYF. Written as DNA, the CDR3 is TGTGCCACCAGTGATTCCGTGCTTAAGGACAGCCCTAGCACAGATACGCAGTATTTT.

This clone was picked up a small number of times. This sequence joins TRBV2 and TRBJ2-2; D gene unclear. CDR1 and CDR2 from the germline V gene are SNHLY and FYNNEI. V was trimmed by 6 bases and J by 4 bases, leaving 3 bases between them. The CDR3 runs to 11 residues. The CDR3 DNA reads as TGTGCCAGCAGGGCCACCGGGGAGCTGTTTTTT. Protein sequence: CASRATGELFF.

This chain joins TRBV5-1 and TRBJ1-3, with no clear D. Germline V gene lookup returns CDR1 SGHRS and CDR2 YFSETQ. Trimming stripped 0 bases from V and 3 bases from J, with 7 bases between. CDR3 size: 14 residues. CDR3 coding DNA: TGCGCCAGCAGCTTGGGGCCAGATGGAAACACCATATATTTT. Residues: CASSLGPDGNTIYF.

This chain links TRBV24-1 with TRBJ2-5, with 7 bases matching TRBD2. This CDR3 spans 13 amino acids. V lost 5 bases to trimming and J lost 5 bases; unmatched junction nucleotides: 4. In germline, CDR1 is KGHDR, CDR2 SFDVKD. This CDR3 reads CATSGEGLETQYF. CDR3 DNA: TGTGCCACCAGTGGGGAGGGGCTTGAGACCCAGTACTTC.

A single count supports this clone. The rearrangement uses TRBV19 and TRBJ1-5, with D tentatively TRBD1 (6 bases). This CDR3 spans 14 amino acids. The germline V and J ends were trimmed by 5 bases and 8 bases, with 16 bases remaining between them. Germline CDR1 and CDR2: LNHDA and SQIVND (reference sequence). CDR3 region: CASSPRPGVEPQHF. CDR3 DNA: TGTGCCAGTAGTCCCCGGCCAGGGGTAGAGCCCCAGCATTTT.

The chain has TRBV29-1 and TRBJ1-5; no clear D. Trimming shortened V by 1 base and J by 6 bases, and 16 bases separated the two germline ends. The CDR3 consists of 15 residues. The germline V gene has CDR1 SQVTM and CDR2 ANQGSEA. The chain's CDR3 is CSVEVGGSYGQPQHF. CDR3 nucleotide sequence: TGCAGCGTTGAAGTAGGAGGCTCCTACGGTCAGCCCCAGCATTTT.

This chain links TRBV2 with TRBJ1-5; D is ambiguous. Germline CDR1 is SNHLY and CDR2 is FYNNEI. V gave up 4 bases and J gave up 0 bases, with 13 bases separating them. The CDR3 runs to 16 residues. The CDR3 sequence: CASSANGASSNQPQHF. For the CDR3, the DNA is TGTGCCAGCAGTGCCAACGGAGCATCTAGCAATCAGCCCCAGCATTTT.

The CDR3 loop reads CASSPSPGGGSGNTIYF. CDR3 bases: TGCGCCAGCAGCCCAAGTCCGGGGGGGGGATCAGGAAACACCATATATTTT. V usage is TRBV4-1 and J usage is TRBJ1-3; weak D call: TRBD1 (5 bases). The CDR3 consists of 17 residues. With 4 bases removed from V and 4 bases from J, the gap between germline ends came to 20 bases. Germline CDR1 MGHRA, CDR2 YSYEKL.

The J gene is TRBJ1-2, the V gene TRBV5-4, with 7 bases fitting TRBD1. Germline CDR1 SGHNT, CDR2 YYREEE (reference sequence). J was trimmed by 4 bases and V by 4 bases; bases with no gene match: 4. CDR3 length: 13 residues. CDR3 in amino acids: CASSRQGSYGYTF. The CDR3 DNA reads TGTGCCAGCAGCCGACAGGGATCCTATGGCTACACCTTC. The full variable domain, in which reference TRBV5-4 and TRBJ1-2 provide the parts outside the CDR3, is ETGVTQSPTHLIKTRGQQVTLRCSSQSGHNTVSWYQQALGQGPQFIFQYYREEENGRGNFPPRFSGLQFPNYSSELNVNALELDDSALYLCASSRQGSYGYTFGSGTRLTVV.

This clone was seen once. The chain combines TRBV11-3 with TRBJ1-1; D might be TRBD1 (6 bases). Germline V gene data show CDR1 as SGHNT and CDR2 as YENEEA. Trimming pared 6 bases from V and 1 base from J, leaving 9 bases between. CDR3 length equals 13 residues. In nucleotides, the CDR3 is TGTGCCAGCAGATTGGACAGGAACACTGAAGCTTTCTTT. This encodes CASRLDRNTEAFF.

The CDR3 region has the DNA TGTGCCACCAGTGATTTTCTGACACGGACTAGCTTTAGCACAGATACGCAGTATTTT. It encodes CATSDFLTRTSFSTDTQYF. The chain uses TRBV24-1 and TRBJ2-3; 8 nucleotides align to TRBD2. Germline V lookup: CDR1 KGHDR, CDR2 SFDVKD. CDR3 length: 19 amino acids. V dropped 1 base and J dropped 0; count of bases not matched to a gene: 11.

The V and J genes are TRBV7-2 and TRBJ1-5; D unclear. CDR3 length: 14 amino acids. CDR1 and CDR2 from the germline V gene are SGHTA and FQGNSA. The V end lost 2 bases, the J end lost 4 bases, and 9 bases lay between the germline ends. CDR3 bases: TGTGCCAGCAGCTTACGGAGGGAGAATCAGCCCCAGCATTTT. It translates to CASSLRRENQPQHF.

The V call is TRBV29-1, the J call TRBJ2-7, with TRBD1 matching 11 bases. CDR1 and CDR2 from the germline V gene are SQVTM and ANQGSEA. V lost 6 bases, J lost 5 bases, and 6 bases stayed unmatched. There are 13 residues in the CDR3. The CDR3 nucleotides are TGCAGCGTGTCGGGACAGGGGGTCCACGAGCAGTACTTC. Its translation is CSVSGQGVHEQYF.

In DNA form, the CDR3 reads TGTGCCAGCAGCTTGGGACAGGGCCTCTCTGGGGCCAACGTCCTGACTTTC. Its translation: CASSLGQGLSGANVLTF. The V and J genes are TRBV5-4 and TRBJ2-6; 7 bases fit TRBD1. J lost 0 bases, V lost 0 bases, and 3 bases had no gene match. The CDR3 is 17 amino acids. Germline V gene data show CDR1 as SGHNT and CDR2 as YYREEE (reference sequence).

Written as DNA, the CDR3 is TGTGCCAGCAGTTTGAGTCAGGGGGGCGGGGAGCAGTACTTC. Protein: CASSLSQGGGEQYF. This chain uses TRBV6-5 with TRBJ2-7; D perhaps matches TRBD1 (7 bases). Germline assignment: CDR1 MNHEY and CDR2 SVGAGI. V dropped 4 bases and J dropped 7 bases, with 17 bases sitting between them. This CDR3 region has 14 residues.

The V and J genes are TRBV3-1 (or the pseudogene TRBV3-2) and TRBJ1-3; no reliable D call. V lost 1 base to trimming and J lost 4 bases, with 11 bases between them. Germline values: CDR1 LGHDT, CDR2 YNNKEL (reference sequence). The CDR3 runs 15 residues. This CDR3 reads CASSQVGSAGNTIYF. The CDR3 nucleotides read TGTGCCAGCAGCCAAGTGGGCAGTGCGGGAAACACCATATATTTT.

The J gene is TRBJ1-1, the V gene TRBV28, with D perhaps TRBD1 (5 bases). The germline V gene has CDR1 MDHEN and CDR2 SYDVKM. The CDR3 has 17 amino acids. Trimming removed 3 bases at V and 3 bases at J, with 20 bases between. The chain's CDR3 is CASSLGSQEGTYTEAFF. CDR3 bases: TGTGCCAGCAGTTTGGGATCTCAGGAGGGGACTTACACTGAAGCTTTCTTT.